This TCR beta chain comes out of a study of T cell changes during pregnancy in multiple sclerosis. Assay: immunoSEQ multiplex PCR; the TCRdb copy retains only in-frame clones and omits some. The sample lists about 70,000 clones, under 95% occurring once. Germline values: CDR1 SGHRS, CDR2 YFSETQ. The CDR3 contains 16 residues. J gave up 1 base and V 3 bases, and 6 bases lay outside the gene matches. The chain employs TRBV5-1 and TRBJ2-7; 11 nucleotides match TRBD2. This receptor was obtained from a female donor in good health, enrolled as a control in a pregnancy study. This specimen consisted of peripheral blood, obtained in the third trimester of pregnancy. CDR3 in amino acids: CASSSSTSGASYEQYF. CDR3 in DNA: TGCGCCAGCAGCTCATCGACTAGCGGGGCATCCTACGAGCAGTACTTC. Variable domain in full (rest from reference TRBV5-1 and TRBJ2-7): KAGVTQTPRYLIKTRGQQVTLSCSPISGHRSVSWYQQTPGQGLQFLFEYFSETQRNKGNFPGRFSGRQFSNSRSEMNVSTLELGDSALYLCASSSSTSGASYEQYFGPGTRLTVT.